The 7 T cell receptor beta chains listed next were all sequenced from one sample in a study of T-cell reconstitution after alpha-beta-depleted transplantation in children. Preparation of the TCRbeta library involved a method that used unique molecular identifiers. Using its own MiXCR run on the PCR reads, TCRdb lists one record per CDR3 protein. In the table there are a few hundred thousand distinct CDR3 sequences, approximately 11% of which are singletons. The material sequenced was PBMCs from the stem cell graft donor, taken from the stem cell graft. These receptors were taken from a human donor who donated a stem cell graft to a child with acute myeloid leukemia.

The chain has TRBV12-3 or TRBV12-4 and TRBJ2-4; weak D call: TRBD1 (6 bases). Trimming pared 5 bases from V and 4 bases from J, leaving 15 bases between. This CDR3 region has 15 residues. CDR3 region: CASSQRRDKKNIQYF. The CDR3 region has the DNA TGTGCCAGCAGTCAACGCCGGGACAAGAAAAACATTCAGTACTTC.

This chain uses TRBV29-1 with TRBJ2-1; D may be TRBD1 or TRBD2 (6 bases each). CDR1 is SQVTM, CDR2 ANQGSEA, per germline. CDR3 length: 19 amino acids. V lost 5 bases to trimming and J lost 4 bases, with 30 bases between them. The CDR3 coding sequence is TGCAGCGTTTGGCCGCCCCTAACCGCGGGACAACCGATGTACAATGAGCAGTTCTTC. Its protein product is CSVWPPLTAGQPMYNEQFF.

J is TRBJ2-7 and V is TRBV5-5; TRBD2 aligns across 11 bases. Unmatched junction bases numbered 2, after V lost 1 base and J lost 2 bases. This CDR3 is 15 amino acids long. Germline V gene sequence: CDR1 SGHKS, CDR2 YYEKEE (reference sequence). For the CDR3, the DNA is TGTGCCAGCAGCTTGATAGCGGGGGGGACCTACGAGCAGTACGTC. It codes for CASSLIAGGTYEQYV.

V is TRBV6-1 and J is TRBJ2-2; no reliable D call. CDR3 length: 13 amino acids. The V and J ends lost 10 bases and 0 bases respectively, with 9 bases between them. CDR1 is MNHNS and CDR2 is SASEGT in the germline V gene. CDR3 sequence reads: CATKTSNTGELFF. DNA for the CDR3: TGTGCCACCAAGACTTCGAACACCGGGGAGCTGTTTTTT.

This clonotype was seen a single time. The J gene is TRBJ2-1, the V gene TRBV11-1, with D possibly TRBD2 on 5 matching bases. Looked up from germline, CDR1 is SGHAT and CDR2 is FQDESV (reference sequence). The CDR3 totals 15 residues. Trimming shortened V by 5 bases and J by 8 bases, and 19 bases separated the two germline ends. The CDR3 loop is CASSLSLGDGDEQFF. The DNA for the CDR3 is TGTGCCAGCAGCCTAAGTCTCGGAGACGGGGATGAGCAGTTCTTC.

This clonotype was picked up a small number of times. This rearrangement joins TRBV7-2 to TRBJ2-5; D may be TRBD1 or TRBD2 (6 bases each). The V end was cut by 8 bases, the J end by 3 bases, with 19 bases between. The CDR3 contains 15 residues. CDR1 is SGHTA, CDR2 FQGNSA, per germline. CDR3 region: CASARAVGGKETQYF. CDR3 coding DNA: TGTGCCAGCGCTCGGGCCGTAGGGGGGAAAGAGACCCAGTACTTC.

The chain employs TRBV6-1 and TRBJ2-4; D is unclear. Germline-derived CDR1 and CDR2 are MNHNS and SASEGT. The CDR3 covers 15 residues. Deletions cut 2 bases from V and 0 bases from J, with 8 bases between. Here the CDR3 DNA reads TGTGCCAGCAGTGAAAGGAAGCTAGCCAAAAACATTCAGTACTTC. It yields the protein CASSERKLAKNIQYF.